These 2 T cell receptor beta chains originate from one sample sequenced in a study of beta chain features in type 1 diabetes (dated by TCRdb to 2017 to 2018). The method was the immunoSEQ multiplex PCR assay. All of the isolated RNA was reverse transcribed with the High Capacity cDNA Reverse Transcription Kit, so expressed TCRB transcripts were sequenced. The table comes from immuneACCESS by way of TCRdb, which keeps in-frame sequences with V and J called. Part of the clones is missing from these tables; in studies checked, under half for an unresolved V gene and the rest for unknown reasons. Within this sample are roughly 500,000 clones, with roughly 10% of them counted one time only. 0.045% to 0.05% of the sample goes to the ten largest clones. Sequenced material: naive CD4+ T cells from blood. The cell subset or site label corresponds to: true naive CD4+ T cells. The receptors were gathered from a woman aged 18-29 years in good health.

The V call is TRBV4-1, the J call TRBJ2-7; D is uncertain. Deletions cut 1 base from V and 0 bases from J, with 7 bases between. CDR1 and CDR2 (germline): MGHRA, YSYEKL. CDR3 length: 14 residues. DNA for the CDR3: TGCGCCAGCAGCCAAGTAATGGGCTCCTACGAGCAGTACGTC. It encodes CASSQVMGSYEQYV.

This clone was observed a few times. J is TRBJ2-3 and V is TRBV11-3; no firm D call. Per the germline V gene, CDR1 is SGHNT and CDR2 is YENEEA. Trimming pared 2 bases from V and 10 bases from J, leaving 16 bases between. The CDR3 runs 14 residues. CDR3 sequence: CASSLLEASVAQYF. The CDR3 bases are TGTGCCAGCAGCTTACTTGAGGCCAGCGTAGCGCAGTATTTT.